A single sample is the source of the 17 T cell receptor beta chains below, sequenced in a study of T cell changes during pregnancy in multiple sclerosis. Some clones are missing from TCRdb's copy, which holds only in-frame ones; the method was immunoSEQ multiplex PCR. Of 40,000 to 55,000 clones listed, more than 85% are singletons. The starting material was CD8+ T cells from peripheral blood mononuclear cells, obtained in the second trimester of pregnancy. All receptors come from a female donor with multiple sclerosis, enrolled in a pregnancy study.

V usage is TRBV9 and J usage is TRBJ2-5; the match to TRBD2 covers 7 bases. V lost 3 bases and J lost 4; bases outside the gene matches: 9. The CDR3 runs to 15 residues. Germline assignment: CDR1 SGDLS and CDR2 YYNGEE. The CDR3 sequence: CASSAGLVNRETQYF. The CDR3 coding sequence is TGTGCCAGCAGCGCCGGACTAGTGAACAGAGAGACCCAGTACTTC.

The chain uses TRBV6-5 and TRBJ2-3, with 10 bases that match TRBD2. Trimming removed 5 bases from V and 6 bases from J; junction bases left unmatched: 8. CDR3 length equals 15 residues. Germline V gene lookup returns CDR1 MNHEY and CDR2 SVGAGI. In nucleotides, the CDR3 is TGTGCCAGCAGTCTTACTAGCGGGGTATTGGATACGCAGTATTTT. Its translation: CASSLTSGVLDTQYF.

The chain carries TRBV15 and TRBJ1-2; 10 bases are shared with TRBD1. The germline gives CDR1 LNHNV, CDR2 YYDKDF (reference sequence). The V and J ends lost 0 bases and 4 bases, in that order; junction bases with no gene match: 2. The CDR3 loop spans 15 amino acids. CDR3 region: CATSRERQGAYGYTF. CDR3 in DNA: TGTGCCACCAGCAGAGAGCGACAGGGGGCCTATGGCTACACCTTC.

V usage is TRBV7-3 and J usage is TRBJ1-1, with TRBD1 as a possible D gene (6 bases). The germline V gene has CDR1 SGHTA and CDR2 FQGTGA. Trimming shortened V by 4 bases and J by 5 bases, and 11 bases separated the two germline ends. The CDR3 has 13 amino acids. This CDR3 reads CASSYTGSTEAFF. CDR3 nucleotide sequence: TGTGCCAGCAGCTATACAGGGTCGACTGAAGCTTTCTTT.

The CDR3 DNA sequence: TGTGCCAGCAGCTTAGGGGCTTCGAACACTGAAGCTTTCTTT. Its protein product is CASSLGASNTEAFF. J is TRBJ1-1 and V is TRBV7-6, with D unresolved. The ends were cut back, 1 base at V and 1 base at J, with 7 bases in the middle. This CDR3 region has 14 residues. Germline CDR1 and CDR2: SGHVS and FNYEAQ. Full variable domain (outside the CDR3, taken from reference TRBV7-6 and TRBJ1-1): GAGVSQSPRYKVTKRGQDVALRCDPISGHVSLYWYRQALGQGPEFLTYFNYEAQQDKSGLPNDRFSAERPEGSISTLTIQRTEQRDSAMYRCASSLGASNTEAFFGQGTRLTVV.

The CDR3 loop reads CSVGFGAGRDQPQHF. In nucleotides, the CDR3 is TGCAGCGTTGGCTTCGGCGCGGGTCGGGATCAGCCCCAGCATTTT. The genes are TRBV29-1 and TRBJ1-5, with D unclear. This CDR3 has 15 residues. The V gene lost 4 bases and the J gene lost 5 bases, with 18 bases spanning the gap. The germline gives CDR1 SQVTM, CDR2 ANQGSEA.

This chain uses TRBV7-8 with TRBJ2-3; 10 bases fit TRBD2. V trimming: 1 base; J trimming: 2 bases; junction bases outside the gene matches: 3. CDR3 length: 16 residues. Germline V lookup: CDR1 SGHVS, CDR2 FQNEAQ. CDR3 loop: CASSLGSGGTTDTQYF. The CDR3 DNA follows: TGTGCCAGCAGCTTAGGTAGCGGGGGGACCACAGATACGCAGTATTTT.

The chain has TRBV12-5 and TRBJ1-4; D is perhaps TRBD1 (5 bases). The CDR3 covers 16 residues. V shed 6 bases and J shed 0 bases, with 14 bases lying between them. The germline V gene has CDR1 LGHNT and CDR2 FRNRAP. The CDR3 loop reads CASGMNQQATNEKLFF. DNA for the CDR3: TGTGCTAGTGGCATGAATCAACAGGCAACTAATGAAAAACTGTTTTTT.

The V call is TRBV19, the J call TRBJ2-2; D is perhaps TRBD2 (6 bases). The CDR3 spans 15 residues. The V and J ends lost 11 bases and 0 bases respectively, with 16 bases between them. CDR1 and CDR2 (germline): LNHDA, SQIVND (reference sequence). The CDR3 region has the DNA TGTGCCTACCGGGAGAAGCGATCGAACACCGGGGAGCTGTTTTTT. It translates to CAYREKRSNTGELFF.

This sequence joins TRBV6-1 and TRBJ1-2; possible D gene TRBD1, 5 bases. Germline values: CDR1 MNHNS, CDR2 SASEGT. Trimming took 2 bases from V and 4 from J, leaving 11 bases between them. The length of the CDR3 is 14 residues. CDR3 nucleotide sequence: TGTGCCAGCAGTGAATCAGGGCAGTCCTATGGCTACACCTTC. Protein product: CASSESGQSYGYTF.

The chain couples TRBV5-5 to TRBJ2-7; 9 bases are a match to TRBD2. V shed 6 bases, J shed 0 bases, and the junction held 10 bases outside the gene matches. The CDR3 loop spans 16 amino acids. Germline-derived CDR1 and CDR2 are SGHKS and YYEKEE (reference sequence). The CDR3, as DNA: TGTGCCAGCACCTCGGCGGGGGGGCTGAGCTCCTACGAGCAGTACTTC. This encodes CASTSAGGLSSYEQYF.

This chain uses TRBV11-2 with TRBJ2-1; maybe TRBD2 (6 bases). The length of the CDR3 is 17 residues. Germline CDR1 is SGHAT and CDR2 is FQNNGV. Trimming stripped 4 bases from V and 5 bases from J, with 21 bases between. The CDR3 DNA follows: TGTGCCAGCAGCTGGCCGAGGGGCGGGGAGGTTCACAATGAGCAGTTCTTC. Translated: CASSWPRGGEVHNEQFF. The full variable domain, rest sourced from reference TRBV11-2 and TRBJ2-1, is EAGVAQSPRYKIIEKRQSVAFWCNPISGHATLYWYQQILGQGPKLLIQFQNNGVVDDSQLPKDRFSAERLKGVDSTLKIQPAKLEDSAVYLCASSWPRGGEVHNEQFFGPGTRLTVL.

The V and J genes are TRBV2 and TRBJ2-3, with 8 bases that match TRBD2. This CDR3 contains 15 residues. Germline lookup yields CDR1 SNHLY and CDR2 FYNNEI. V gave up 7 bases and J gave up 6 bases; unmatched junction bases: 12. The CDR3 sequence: CASTKAGAYPDTQYF. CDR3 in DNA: TGTGCCAGCACTAAAGCGGGAGCATACCCGGATACGCAGTATTTT.

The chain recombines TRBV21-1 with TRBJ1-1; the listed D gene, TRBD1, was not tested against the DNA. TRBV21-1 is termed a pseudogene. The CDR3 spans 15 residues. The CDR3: CASSKEDRGLSEAFF. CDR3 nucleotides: TGTGCCAGCAGCAAAGAGGACAGGGGGCTATCTGAAGCTTTCTTT.

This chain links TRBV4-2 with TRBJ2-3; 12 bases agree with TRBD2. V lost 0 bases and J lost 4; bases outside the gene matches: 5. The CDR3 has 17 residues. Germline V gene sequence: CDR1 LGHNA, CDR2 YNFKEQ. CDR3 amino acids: CASSQELAGGPADTQYF. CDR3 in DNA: TGTGCCAGCAGCCAAGAGCTAGCGGGGGGGCCAGCAGATACGCAGTATTTT.

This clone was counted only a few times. The CDR3 nucleotides read TGTGCCAGCAGCTTGAGGACAGGGGAGGACTATGGCTACACCTTC. Its protein product is CASSLRTGEDYGYTF. This chain connects TRBV5-5 to TRBJ1-2; TRBD1 matches at 9 bases. The V gene's germline CDR1 is SGHKS and CDR2 YYEKEE (reference sequence). The trim removed 1 base at V and 3 bases at J, leaving 4 bases unmatched. The CDR3 covers 15 residues.

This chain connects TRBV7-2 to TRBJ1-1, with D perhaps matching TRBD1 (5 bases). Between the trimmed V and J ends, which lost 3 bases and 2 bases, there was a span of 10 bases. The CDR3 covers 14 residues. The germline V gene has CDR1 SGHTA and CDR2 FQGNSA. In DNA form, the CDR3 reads TGTGCCAGCAGCTTGGCTGGGGCCAACACTGAAGCTTTCTTT. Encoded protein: CASSLAGANTEAFF.